This T cell receptor (beta chain) was identified during a study of identical twins. CDR3 length equals 13 residues. The germline CDR1 and CDR2 sequences are SGHTA and FQGNSA. V was pared by 5 bases and J by 5 bases, with 5 bases of the junction left unmatched. This clonotype turned up a few times. TCRdb re-called the 5' RACE reads through MiXCR, storing one row per CDR3 protein. The sample lists hundreds of thousands of distinct CDR3 sequences, roughly a quarter seen once, with about 2.7% in the top ten. The data also belong to a second study, concerning T cells expressing NK-cell markers.

The genes are TRBV7-2 and TRBJ2-5; 7 nucleotides agree with TRBD2. Sequences were obtained from CD4+ T cells sorted from blood. The receptor's source is a woman in her late teens or twenties in good health. DNA for the CDR3: TGTGCCAGCAGCATCCTGGGAGGGGAGACCCAGTACTTC. Translating it yields CASSILGGETQYF.